This T cell receptor (beta chain) was identified during a study of metastatic and nonmetastatic thyroid tumors. The overall study: Across peripheral blood and tumor or nodule tissue samples taken from malignant and benign thyroid patients, the repertoires were compared with one another.

Trimming at V came to 1 base and at J to 4 bases, leaving 10 bases not matched to a gene. This CDR3 comprises 17 residues. Germline V lookup: CDR1 KGHSH, CDR2 LQKENI. This clone was counted many times. What it binds is not known. Per the study methods: Differences in CDR3 between clinicopathological groups were drawn on to build a classifier intended to discriminate distant-metastatic papillary thyroid cancer patients. TCRdb re-called the PCR reads via MiXCR. TCRdb, not the authors, supplied the V and J calls. Here the sample spans some 10,000 clones, over 25% being singletons. Study-wide results and limits: For both blood and tumor, malignant thyroid tumors reportedly showed significantly higher TCR beta diversity than benign nodules did.

The entire patient cohort was treatment-naive prior to thyroid surgery. The receptor was isolated from a female donor with papillary thyroid cancer or a benign thyroid nodule (not recorded which). Some clones in this sample may be carry-over from other donors' samples. The chain uses TRBV18 and TRBJ2-3; 8 positions match TRBD2. The sequenced material came from tumor tissue. For the CDR3, the DNA is TGTGCCAGCTCACCACGGGGTGCGGGAGGTTCGTCAGATACGCAGTATTTT. Encoded protein: CASSPRGAGGSSDTQYF. The full variable domain, with the rest looked up from reference TRBV18 and TRBJ2-3, is NAGVMQNPRHLVRRRGQEARLRCSPMKGHSHVYWYRQLPEEGLKFMVYLQKENIIDESGMPKERFSAEFPKEGPSILRIQQVVRGDSAAYFCASSPRGAGGSSDTQYFGPGTRLTVL.